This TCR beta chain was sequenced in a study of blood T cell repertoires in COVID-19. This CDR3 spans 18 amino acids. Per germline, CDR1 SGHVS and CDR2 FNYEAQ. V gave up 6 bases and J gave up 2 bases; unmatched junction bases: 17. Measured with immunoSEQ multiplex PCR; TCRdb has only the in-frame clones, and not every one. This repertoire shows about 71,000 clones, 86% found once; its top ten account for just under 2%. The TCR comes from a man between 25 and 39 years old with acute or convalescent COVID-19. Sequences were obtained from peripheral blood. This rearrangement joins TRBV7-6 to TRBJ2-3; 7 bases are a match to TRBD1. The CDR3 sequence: CASSQVGLGQIFTDTQYF. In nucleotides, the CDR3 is TGTGCCAGCAGTCAAGTTGGTTTGGGACAGATTTTCACAGATACGCAGTATTTT.